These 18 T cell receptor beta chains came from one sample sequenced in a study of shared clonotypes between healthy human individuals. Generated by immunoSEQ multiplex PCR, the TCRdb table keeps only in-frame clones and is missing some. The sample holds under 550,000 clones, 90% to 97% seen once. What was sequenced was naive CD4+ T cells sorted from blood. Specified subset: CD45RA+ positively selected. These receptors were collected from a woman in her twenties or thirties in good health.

As DNA, the CDR3 is TGTGCCAGCAGTTTGGGCAGCGATAGCTCCTACGAGCAGTACTTC. Amino acid sequence: CASSLGSDSSYEQYF. This sequence joins TRBV28 and TRBJ2-7; D unclear. The CDR3 has 15 residues. The germline CDR1 and CDR2 sequences are MDHEN and SYDVKM. The V and J ends lost 3 bases and 0 bases respectively, with 12 bases between them.

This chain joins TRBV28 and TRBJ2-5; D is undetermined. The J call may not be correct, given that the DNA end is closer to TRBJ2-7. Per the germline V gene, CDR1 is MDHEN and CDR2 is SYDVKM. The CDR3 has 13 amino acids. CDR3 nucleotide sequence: TGTGCCAGCAGTTTCGGGCAGCCCTACGAGCAGTACTTC. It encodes CASSFGQPYEQYF.

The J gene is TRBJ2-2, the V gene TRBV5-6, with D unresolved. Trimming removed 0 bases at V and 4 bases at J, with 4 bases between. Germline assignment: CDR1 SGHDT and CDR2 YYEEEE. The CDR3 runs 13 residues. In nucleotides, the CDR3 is TGTGCCAGCAGCTTGGCTGGCACCGGGGAGCTGTTTTTT. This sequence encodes CASSLAGTGELFF. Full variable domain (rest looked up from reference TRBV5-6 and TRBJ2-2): DAGVTQSPTHLIKTRGQQVTLRCSPKSGHDTVSWYQQALGQGPQFIFQYYEEEERQRGNFPDRFSGHQFPNYSSELNVNALLLGDSALYLCASSLAGTGELFFGEGSRLTVL.

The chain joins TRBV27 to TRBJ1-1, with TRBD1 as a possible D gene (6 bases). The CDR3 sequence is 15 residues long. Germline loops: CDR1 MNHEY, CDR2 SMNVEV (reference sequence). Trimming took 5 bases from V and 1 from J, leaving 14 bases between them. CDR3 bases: TGTGCCAGCAGTACCACGGACAGTTCGAACACTGAAGCTTTCTTT. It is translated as CASSTTDSSNTEAFF.

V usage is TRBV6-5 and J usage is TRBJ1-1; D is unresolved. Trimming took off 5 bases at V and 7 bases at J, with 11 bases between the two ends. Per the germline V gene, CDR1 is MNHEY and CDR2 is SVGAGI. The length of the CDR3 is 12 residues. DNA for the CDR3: TGTGCCAGCAGTGAAATTCGAGTTGAAGCTTTCTTT. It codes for CASSEIRVEAFF.

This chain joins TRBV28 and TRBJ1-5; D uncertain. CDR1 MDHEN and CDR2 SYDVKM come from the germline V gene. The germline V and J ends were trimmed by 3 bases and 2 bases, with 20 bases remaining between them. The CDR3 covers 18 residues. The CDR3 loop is CASSFLTLRRKGNQPQHF. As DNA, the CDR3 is TGTGCCAGCAGTTTTTTAACATTGCGGAGGAAAGGCAATCAGCCCCAGCATTTT.

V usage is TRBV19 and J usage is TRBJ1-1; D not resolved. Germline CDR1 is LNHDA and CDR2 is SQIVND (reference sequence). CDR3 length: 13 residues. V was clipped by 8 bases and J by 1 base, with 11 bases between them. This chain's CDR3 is CASCRRANTEAFF. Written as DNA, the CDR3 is TGTGCCAGTTGCCGACGGGCGAACACTGAAGCTTTCTTT.

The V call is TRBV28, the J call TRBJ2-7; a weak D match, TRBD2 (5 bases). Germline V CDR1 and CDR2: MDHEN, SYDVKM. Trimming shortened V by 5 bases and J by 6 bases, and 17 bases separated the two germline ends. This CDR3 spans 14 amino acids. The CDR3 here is CASSPPPREVEQYF. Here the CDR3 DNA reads TGTGCCAGCAGTCCCCCCCCTCGGGAAGTCGAGCAGTACTTC.

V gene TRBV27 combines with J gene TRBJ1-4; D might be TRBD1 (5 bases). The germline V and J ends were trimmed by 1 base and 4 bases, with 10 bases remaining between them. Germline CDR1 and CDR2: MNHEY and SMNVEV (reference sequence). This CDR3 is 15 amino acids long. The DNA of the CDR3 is TGTGCCAGCAGTTTATTATGGGGGAGTAATGAAAAACTGTTTTTT. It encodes CASSLLWGSNEKLFF.

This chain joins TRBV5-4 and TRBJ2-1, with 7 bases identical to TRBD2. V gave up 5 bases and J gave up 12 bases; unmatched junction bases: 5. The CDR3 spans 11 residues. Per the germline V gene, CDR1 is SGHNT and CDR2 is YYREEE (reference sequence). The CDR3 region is CASRGGFAQFF. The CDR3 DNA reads TGTGCCAGCAGGGGGGGGTTCGCGCAGTTCTTC.

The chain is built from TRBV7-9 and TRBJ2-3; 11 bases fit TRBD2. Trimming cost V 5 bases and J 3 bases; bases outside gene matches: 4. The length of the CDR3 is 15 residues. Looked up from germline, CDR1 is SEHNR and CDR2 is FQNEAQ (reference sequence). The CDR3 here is CASSRSGRGTDTQYF. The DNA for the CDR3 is TGTGCCAGCAGCCGTAGCGGGAGGGGAACAGATACGCAGTATTTT. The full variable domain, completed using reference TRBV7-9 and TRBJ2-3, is DTGVSQNPRHKITKRGQNVTFRCDPISEHNRLYWYRQTLGQGPEFLTYFQNEAQLEKSRLLSDRFSAERPKGSFSTLEIQRTEQGDSAMYLCASSRSGRGTDTQYFGPGTRLTVL.

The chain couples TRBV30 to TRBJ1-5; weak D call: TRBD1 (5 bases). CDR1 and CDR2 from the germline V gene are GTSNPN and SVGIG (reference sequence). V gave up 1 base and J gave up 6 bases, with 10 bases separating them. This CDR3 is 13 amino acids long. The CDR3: CAWSGQGGQPQHF. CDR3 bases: TGTGCCTGGAGTGGGCAGGGCGGTCAGCCCCAGCATTTT.

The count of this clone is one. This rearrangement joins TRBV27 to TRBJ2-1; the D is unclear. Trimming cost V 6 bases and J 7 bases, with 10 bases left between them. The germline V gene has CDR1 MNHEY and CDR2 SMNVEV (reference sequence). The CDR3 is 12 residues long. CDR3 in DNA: TGTGCCAGCAGACCGGCCTGGAATGAGCAGTTCTTC. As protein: CASRPAWNEQFF.

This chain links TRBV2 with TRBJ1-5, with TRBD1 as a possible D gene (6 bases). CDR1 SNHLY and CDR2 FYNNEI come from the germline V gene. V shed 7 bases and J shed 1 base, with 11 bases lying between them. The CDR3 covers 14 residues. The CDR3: CASKGVGSNQPQHF. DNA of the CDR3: TGTGCCAGCAAGGGGGTAGGAAGCAATCAGCCCCAGCATTTT.

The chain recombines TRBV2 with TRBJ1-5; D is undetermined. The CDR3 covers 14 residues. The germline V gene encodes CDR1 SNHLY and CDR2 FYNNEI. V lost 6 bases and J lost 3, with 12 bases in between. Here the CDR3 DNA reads TGTGCCAGCAGCGAACGGACCGACAATCAGCCCCAGCATTTT. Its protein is CASSERTDNQPQHF. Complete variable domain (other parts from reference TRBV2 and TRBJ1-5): EPEVTQTPSHQVTQMGQEVILRCVPISNHLYFYWYRQILGQKVEFLVSFYNNEISEKSEIFDDQFSVERPDGSNFTLKIRSTKLEDSAMYFCASSERTDNQPQHFGDGTRLSIL.

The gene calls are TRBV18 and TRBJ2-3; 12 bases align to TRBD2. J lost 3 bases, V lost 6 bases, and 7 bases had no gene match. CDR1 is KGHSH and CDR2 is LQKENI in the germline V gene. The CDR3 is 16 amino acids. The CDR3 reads CASSVRTSGETDTQYF. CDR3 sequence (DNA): TGTGCCAGCTCCGTTCGGACTAGCGGGGAGACAGATACGCAGTATTTT. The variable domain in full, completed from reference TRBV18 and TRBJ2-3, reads NAGVMQNPRHLVRRRGQEARLRCSPMKGHSHVYWYRQLPEEGLKFMVYLQKENIIDESGMPKERFSAEFPKEGPSILRIQQVVRGDSAAYFCASSVRTSGETDTQYFGPGTRLTVL.

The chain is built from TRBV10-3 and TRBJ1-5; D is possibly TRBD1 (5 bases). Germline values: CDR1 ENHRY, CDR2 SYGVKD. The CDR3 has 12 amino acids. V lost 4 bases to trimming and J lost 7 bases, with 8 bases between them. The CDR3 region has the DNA TGTGCCATCAGTGGTGAGGGGCAGCCCCAGCATTTT. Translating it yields CAISGEGQPQHF.

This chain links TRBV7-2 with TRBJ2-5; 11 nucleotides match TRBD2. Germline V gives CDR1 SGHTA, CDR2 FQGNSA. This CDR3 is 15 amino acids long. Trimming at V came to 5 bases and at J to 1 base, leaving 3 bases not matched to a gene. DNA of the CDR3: TGTGCCAGCAGCCTGGGACTAGCGGTCCAAGAGACCCAGTACTTC. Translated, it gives CASSLGLAVQETQYF.